The T cell receptor (beta chain) described here comes from a study of shared clonotypes between healthy human individuals. This CDR3 spans 13 amino acids. The germline CDR1 and CDR2 sequences are SGHRS and YFSETQ. V lost 2 bases and J lost 5, with 10 bases in between. About this clone itself: Its antigen is undetermined. At the DNA level, this CDR3 is encoded by other sequences in the same sample as well.

Study results and limitations: What rarefaction showed was incomplete sorted-subset sequencing despite large depth.

Each of the donors was a healthy adult who was HIV-negative and had not had a recent acute infection or vaccination. Assay: immunoSEQ multiplex PCR; the TCRdb copy retains only in-frame clones and omits some. The sample has 2,500,000 or so clones; under 95% are singletons. The chain couples TRBV5-1 to TRBJ2-5; no definite D call. Input material: naive CD4+ T cells from PBMCs. Sample subset: CD45RA+ positively selected. The sequence was collected from a man aged 18 to 35 in good health. Some clones in this sample may be carry-over from other donors' samples. CDR3 nucleotides: TGCGCCAGCAGCTTCGGCGTCGAGGAGACCCAGTACTTC. The encoded protein is CASSFGVEETQYF. Supplemented by reference TRBV5-1 and TRBJ2-5, the full variable domain reads KAGVTQTPRYLIKTRGQQVTLSCSPISGHRSVSWYQQTPGQGLQFLFEYFSETQRNKGNFPGRFSGRQFSNSRSEMNVSTLELGDSALYLCASSFGVEETQYFGPGTRLLVL.